The text below deals with one T cell receptor (beta chain). The antigen is undetermined. This specimen comes from a study of T cells expressing NK-cell markers. Study summary: Sorted CD3+CD56+NKG2C+, CD3+CD56+NKG2C- and CD3+CD56-NKG2C+ T cells supplied TCR beta repertoires. Out of eight donors sequenced, seven tested HCMV-seropositive and the remaining one seronegative.

Germline loops: CDR1 MNHEY, CDR2 SMNVEV (reference sequence). The CDR3 covers 16 residues. Study outcomes and limitations: Where several donors were concerned, these clonotypes also led the CD3+CD56-NKG2C+ fraction.

As the method of synthesis, 5'RACE template switching with UMIs yielded TCR beta cDNA. Reanalyzing the 5' RACE reads, TCRdb keeps one entry per CDR3 protein, without DNA. This sample's clone table lists around 100,000 distinct CDR3 sequences. The sequence came from a woman between 18 and 70 years old in good health. The material sequenced was blood T cells: a sorted CD56 or NKG2C T cell subset, CD4+ or CD8+ T cells, or bulk PBMC T cells (not recorded which). The J gene is TRBJ2-7, the V gene TRBV27; absent DNA, TCRdb's TRBD2 call cannot be checked. CDR3: CASNARDSGRGYEQYF.